Listed below are T cell receptor beta chains from one sample, sequenced in a study of post-analysis software for immune sequencing data. MiXCR, applied by TCRdb to the PCR reads, yields one record per CDR3 protein. Among over 700,000 distinct CDR3 sequences listed, roughly 27% were seen once. Specimen: blood. Source of these receptors: a girl between 5 and 17 years old with multiple sclerosis. Both conserved end residues are part of each CDR3. The D gene is left open where the match is weak. Part of the rows lack a size; the others show once, few, many or a class for expanded clones.

j_call	clone_size	d_call	v_call	cdr3_nt	cdr3_aa
TRBJ2-1	NA	NA	TRBV9	TGTGCCAGCAGCGTAGGAGGGACCAGTGAGACCCAGTTCTTC	CASSVGGTSETQFF
TRBJ2-7	NA	TRBD1	TRBV25-1	TGTGCCAGCAGTGTTTCGACAGGGGTGTCCTACGAGCAGTACTTC	CASSVSTGVSYEQYF
TRBJ1-1	NA	NA	TRBV20-1	TGCAGTGCTAGAGATGGTCCCGGCAGAAACACTGAAGCTTTCTTT	CSARDGPGRNTEAFF
TRBJ2-1	NA	TRBD2	TRBV20-1	TGCAGTGCTAAACTAGCGGGCCCCTACAATGAGCAGTTCTTC	CSAKLAGPYNEQFF
TRBJ1-1	NA	NA	TRBV12-3/TRBV12-4	TGTGCCAGCAGTTTCCAGGAGGACACTGATGCTTTCTTT	CASSFQEDTDAFF
TRBJ2-5	few	TRBD2	TRBV7-2	TGTGCCAGCAGCTCAAGCGGCGGGAGTCGGGAGACCCAGTACTTC	CASSSSGGSRETQYF
TRBJ2-1	NA	TRBD2	TRBV20-1	TGCAGTGCCAGAGGGGGACTAGCGGGAAATGAGCAGTTCTTC	CSARGGLAGNEQFF
TRBJ1-5	NA	TRBD1	TRBV29-1	TGCAGCGTGAGGACAGGGGGTAATCAGCCCCAGCATTTT	CSVRTGGNQPQHF
TRBJ2-1	NA	NA	TRBV9	TGTGCCAGCAGCGTAAGCCCTAGTCTCCCTGAGCAGTTCTTC	CASSVSPSLPEQFF
TRBJ2-5	few	TRBD2	TRBV28	TGTGCCACCTGCAGCGGGGGGAGTAACCAAGAGACCCAGTACTTC	CATCSGGSNQETQYF
TRBJ2-1	NA	NA	TRBV7-9	TGTGCCAGCAGCTCGCCACCGGGGGTAGTCATATCAGCTGAGCAGTTCTTC	CASSSPPGVVISAEQFF